A single sample is the source of the 17 T cell receptor beta chains below, sequenced in a study of metastatic and nonmetastatic thyroid tumors. TCRdb recomputed clones from the PCR reads via MiXCR. The sample shows about 69,000 clones, more than 13% of them seen only once. Each patient came to thyroid surgery without any prior treatment (of any kind). Material: blood. Receptors originate from a male donor with papillary thyroid cancer or a benign thyroid nodule (not recorded which). Some clones in this sample may be carry-over from other donors' samples.

This clone was detected only a few times. The junction shows a germline mismatch at one end, possibly a read error. The CDR3 protein is CTSSPTANTGELFF. The CDR3 DNA sequence: TGCACCAGCAGCCCCACAGCGAACACCGGGGAGCTGTTTTTT. J is TRBJ2-2 and V is TRBV5-1; D gene unclear. CDR1 and CDR2 from the germline V gene are SGHRS and YFSETQ. The CDR3 contains 14 residues.

This chain links TRBV6-1 with TRBJ1-1; no clear D gene. The CDR3 runs 14 residues. Looked up from germline, CDR1 is MNHNS and CDR2 is SASEGT. V was pared by 9 bases and J by 3 bases, with 17 bases between. This CDR3 reads CASAEALGDTEAFF. CDR3 sequence (DNA): TGTGCCAGTGCAGAGGCGTTGGGTGACACTGAAGCTTTCTTT.

This clone was observed a handful of times. The chain combines TRBV27 with TRBJ1-6; 9 nucleotides agree with TRBD1. This CDR3 has 14 amino acids. From germline, CDR1 is MNHEY and CDR2 SMNVEV (reference sequence). The ends lost 2 bases at V and 9 bases at J; junction bases unmatched: 2. Here the CDR3 reads CASSLAQGASPLHF. The CDR3 DNA follows: TGTGCCAGCAGTTTAGCACAGGGGGCTTCACCCCTCCACTTT.

The chain uses TRBV20-1 and TRBJ2-7; D tentatively fits TRBD1 or TRBD2 (5 bases each). Germline CDR1 and CDR2: DFQATT and SNEGSKA (reference sequence). Trimming took 2 bases from V and 4 from J, leaving 15 bases between them. There are 14 residues in the CDR3. This CDR3 is CSARREGTLYEQYF. The DNA for the CDR3 is TGCAGTGCTAGACGTGAGGGGACGCTTTACGAGCAGTACTTC.

This clone showed up many times. Other DNA sequences in the sample encode the same CDR3. This chain uses TRBV20-1 with TRBJ2-7, with D possibly matching TRBD1 (5 bases). V was clipped by 3 bases and J by 3 bases, with 9 bases between them. Germline CDR1 is DFQATT and CDR2 is SNEGSKA (reference sequence). This CDR3 comprises 12 residues. The CDR3 protein is CSARQGFYEQYF. The CDR3 coding sequence is TGCAGTGCTAGGCAGGGCTTCTACGAGCAGTACTTC.

This clone has just a few counts. One end of the junction varies from germline; a read error may be responsible. The rearrangement uses TRBV28 and TRBJ2-7, with D possibly matching TRBD2 (7 bases). In germline, CDR1 is MDHEN, CDR2 SYDVKM. The CDR3 is made up of 15 amino acids. The CDR3 loop is CASILPGGEIGEQYF. The CDR3 nucleotides are TGTGCCAGCATTTTACCGGGGGGCGAGATTGGCGAGCAGTACTTC.

This clone was seen many times. The CDR3 DNA reads as TGTGCCAGCAGTGAGGAGGACAGGGAGAACACTGAAGCTTTCTTT. Amino acids: CASSEEDRENTEAFF. The chain uses TRBV6-1 and TRBJ1-1; 8 bases agree with TRBD1. The J segment lost 1 base and the V segment lost 3 bases, leaving 4 bases of the junction unmatched. The V gene's germline CDR1 is MNHNS and CDR2 SASEGT. The CDR3 has 15 residues.

This clone was recorded at least ten times. The rearrangement links TRBV20-1 to TRBJ2-7, with D maybe TRBD2 (5 bases). The germline V and J ends were trimmed by 4 bases and 6 bases, with 10 bases remaining between them. Germline V gene lookup returns CDR1 DFQATT and CDR2 SNEGSKA (reference sequence). The CDR3 consists of 11 residues. Here the CDR3 reads CSATREGEQYV. CDR3 sequence (DNA): TGCAGTGCTACCCGAGAGGGCGAGCAGTACGTC.

Many counts were recorded for this clone. The rearrangement joins TRBV6-1 to TRBJ2-1, with a tentative D call TRBD2 (7 bases). CDR1 and CDR2 (germline): MNHNS, SASEGT. The V end lost 5 bases, the J end lost 2 bases, and 16 bases lay between the germline ends. This CDR3 is 16 amino acids long. CDR3 residues: CASSLGTKGAYNEQFF. The CDR3 DNA is TGTGCCAGCAGTCTCGGGACTAAGGGGGCCTACAATGAGCAGTTCTTC.

This clone has a count of ten or more. The chain employs TRBV28 and TRBJ1-5; 9 bases map to TRBD1. This CDR3 is built from 15 residues. Germline V lookup: CDR1 MDHEN, CDR2 SYDVKM. The trim removed 3 bases at V and 5 bases at J, leaving 5 bases unmatched. The CDR3 nucleotides are TGTGCCAGCAGTTTGACAGGGGGACTACATCAGCCCCAGCATTTT. This sequence encodes CASSLTGGLHQPQHF. Full variable domain (rest looked up from reference TRBV28 and TRBJ1-5): DVKVTQSSRYLVKRTGEKVFLECVQDMDHENMFWYRQDPGLGLRLIYFSYDVKMKEKGDIPEGYSVSREKKERFSLILESASTNQTSMYLCASSLTGGLHQPQHFGDGTRLSIL.

CDR3 region: CASTPESRGYTF. In DNA, the CDR3 is TGTGCCAGCACTCCGGAAAGTAGGGGGTACACCTTC. The chain is built from TRBV2 and TRBJ1-2, with D maybe TRBD1 (6 bases). The germline V gene has CDR1 SNHLY and CDR2 FYNNEI. With 7 bases removed from V and 11 bases from J, the gap between germline ends came to 17 bases. There are 12 residues in the CDR3.

At least ten counts were recorded for this clone. V and J are TRBV7-2 and TRBJ1-2; TRBD1 matches 7 bases. The length of the CDR3 is 13 residues. Germline CDR1 SGHTA, CDR2 FQGNSA. With 9 bases clipped from V and 3 bases from J, the junction kept 7 bases outside the gene matches. CDR3: CARSDRADYGYTF. The CDR3 DNA reads TGTGCCAGATCTGACAGGGCAGACTATGGCTACACCTTC.

This clone was seen ten or more times. The chain joins TRBV28 to TRBJ2-7; the match to TRBD1 covers 7 bases. Germline V gives CDR1 MDHEN, CDR2 SYDVKM. The CDR3 covers 14 residues. J lost 3 bases, V lost 5 bases, and 7 bases had no gene match. CDR3 DNA: TGTGCCAGCAGTCGACAGGGTAGGGGCTACGAGCAGTACTTC. Amino acids: CASSRQGRGYEQYF.

This clone was counted at least ten times. The chain joins TRBV14 to TRBJ1-1; D uncertain. CDR3 size: 13 residues. Trimming removed 0 bases from V and 0 bases from J, with 2 bases in between. Germline V CDR1 and CDR2: SGHDN, FVKESK. The CDR3 is CASSQEMNTEAFF. In DNA, the CDR3 is TGTGCCAGCAGCCAAGAGATGAACACTGAAGCTTTCTTT.

This clone was counted at least ten times. The sample holds other DNA sequences that translate to the same CDR3. Here the CDR3 reads CASSVELQGTVYMNTEAFF. CDR3 nucleotides: TGTGCCAGCAGCGTAGAATTACAGGGAACGGTCTATATGAACACTGAAGCTTTCTTT. The chain uses TRBV9 and TRBJ1-1; D is possibly TRBD1 (6 bases). CDR3 length: 19 residues. Trimming took off 0 bases at V and 0 bases at J, with 21 bases between the two ends. Per germline, CDR1 SGDLS and CDR2 YYNGEE.

This clone was seen many times. The chain uses TRBV5-1 and TRBJ2-2; 9 positions match TRBD1. V shed 0 bases and J 0 bases; nucleotides not matched to a gene: 3. This CDR3 is 17 amino acids long. The V gene's germline CDR1 is SGHRS and CDR2 YFSETQ. The DNA for the CDR3 is TGCGCCAGCAGCTTGGCCAGGGACAGGGCGAACACCGGGGAGCTGTTTTTT. It translates to CASSLARDRANTGELFF.

As for this clone: This sample includes further DNA sequences coding for the same CDR3. This chain uses TRBV6-4 with TRBJ2-3; 10 bases are a match to TRBD2. The CDR3 is 17 amino acids. V lost 3 bases to trimming and J lost 9 bases; unmatched junction nucleotides: 15. Germline CDR1 reads MRHNA; CDR2 reads SNTAGT. In DNA form, the CDR3 reads TGTGCCAGCAGTGAGACCCCAGGGCTAGCGGGAGTGGACACGCAGTATTTT. This encodes CASSETPGLAGVDTQYF.